This T cell receptor beta chain was observed in a study of shared clonotypes between healthy human individuals. Assay used: immunoSEQ multiplex PCR; TCRdb lists only in-frame clones, some missing. The sample shows about 2 million clones, 85% to 95% of them seen only once. The CDR3 covers 12 residues. Germline assignment: CDR1 MNHEY and CDR2 SVGAGI. Trimming pared 7 bases from V and 5 bases from J, leaving 9 bases between. The TCR comes from a man younger than 30 in good health. The rearrangement links TRBV6-5 to TRBJ2-1; D not certain. The sequenced material came from naive CD4+ T cells sorted from blood. The subset here: CD45RA+ positively selected. Written as DNA, the CDR3 is TGTGCCAGCACTTCTATTCACAATGAGCAGTTCTTC. Encoded protein: CASTSIHNEQFF.